The 9 T cell receptor beta chains reported below all come from one sample, sequenced in a study of long-term antiretroviral therapy in people with HIV. An immunoSEQ assay, version v3.0, was performed at survey level. The table came from immunoSEQ multiplex PCR; TCRdb's copy has only in-frame clones and leaves some out. The repertoire consists of roughly 3,000 clones, with nearly 90% occurring once and the leading ten covering 3.5% to 5%. Sample: unsorted PBMCs, taken 0.3 years after starting antiretroviral therapy. These receptors were obtained from a woman in her forties or fifties with HIV.

The CDR3 DNA sequence: TGTGCCAGCAGAGAACCTAATGAGCAGTTCTTC. It yields the protein CASREPNEQFF. V is TRBV6-1 and J is TRBJ2-1; no clear D. The CDR3 totals 11 residues. Trimming removed 6 bases from V and 7 bases from J, with 7 bases in between. Germline CDR1 and CDR2: MNHNS and SASEGT.

The chain joins TRBV2 to TRBJ2-1; D gene unclear. Germline V gives CDR1 SNHLY, CDR2 FYNNEI. The CDR3 length is 12 residues. Trimming shortened V by 5 bases and J by 7 bases, and 9 bases separated the two germline ends. CDR3 amino acids: CASSRLSNEQFF. CDR3 DNA sequence: TGTGCCAGCAGTCGACTTTCAAATGAGCAGTTCTTC.

Notes on this clone: One end of the junction varies from germline; a read error may be responsible. The chain recombines TRBV7-7 with TRBJ2-1; 11 bases align to TRBD1. The CDR3 runs 15 residues. Germline values: CDR1 SSHAT, CDR2 FNYEAQ (reference sequence). The DNA for the CDR3 is TGTGCTAGCAGCCGGGACGGACAGGGGGCCTATGAGCAGTTCTTC. Translated, it gives CASSRDGQGAYEQFF.

This chain joins TRBV18 and TRBJ1-2, with D uncertain. Trimming cost V 3 bases and J 0 bases, with 14 bases left between them. The CDR3 spans 16 residues. The germline CDR1 and CDR2 sequences are KGHSH and LQKENI. The CDR3 nucleotides read TGTGCCAGCTCACCTACGACCCAGGTCCCTAACTATGGCTACACCTTC. Amino acid sequence: CASSPTTQVPNYGYTF.

The V and J genes are TRBV25-1 and TRBJ1-6; unclear D gene. Trimming stripped 4 bases from V and 8 bases from J, with 9 bases between. Per the germline V gene, CDR1 is MGHDK and CDR2 is SYGVNS. This CDR3 contains 13 residues. Written as DNA, the CDR3 is TGTGCCAGCAGTGGCCAGGAGTATTCACCCCTCCACTTT. Protein product: CASSGQEYSPLHF.

The rearrangement links TRBV15 to TRBJ1-5, with D possibly matching TRBD1 (6 bases). The CDR3 covers 15 residues. V was clipped by 4 bases and J by 1 base, with 11 bases between them. Germline CDR1 reads LNHNV; CDR2 reads YYDKDF (reference sequence). CDR3 nucleotide sequence: TGTGCCACCAGCACTCACAGGGACAGCAATCAGCCCCAGCATTTT. Translating gives CATSTHRDSNQPQHF.

The chain recombines TRBV7-3 with TRBJ1-5; D is perhaps TRBD1 (5 bases). The V gene lost 2 bases and the J gene lost 6 bases, with 14 bases spanning the gap. Germline CDR1 SGHTA, CDR2 FQGTGA. This CDR3 region has 15 residues. For the CDR3, the DNA is TGTGCCAGCAGCTTATTGGGGGGAATTGGTCAGCCCCAGCATTTT. Translated: CASSLLGGIGQPQHF.

The rearrangement uses TRBV14 and TRBJ2-2; TRBD1 aligns across 8 bases. Germline trimming cut 2 bases from V and 1 base from J; bases unmatched to any gene: 3. This CDR3 has 16 amino acids. The germline gives CDR1 SGHDN, CDR2 FVKESK. This CDR3 is CASSQTGTGNTGELFF. The DNA of the CDR3 is TGTGCCAGCAGCCAAACCGGGACAGGGAACACCGGGGAGCTGTTTTTT.

In DNA form, the CDR3 reads TGTGCCTGGGTACAGGGGACCAACTATGGCTACACCTTC. Translation: CAWVQGTNYGYTF. The chain is built from TRBV30 and TRBJ1-2, with 7 bases fitting TRBD1. V trimming: 5 bases; J trimming: 2 bases; junction bases outside the gene matches: 5. Germline values: CDR1 GTSNPN, CDR2 SVGIG (reference sequence). This CDR3 region has 13 residues.